These 21 T cell receptor beta chains originate from one sample sequenced in a study of glioma-infiltrating T cells after dendritic cell vaccination. Data came from immunoSEQ multiplex PCR; TCRdb stores just in-frame clones and leaves some out. The sample yields over 80,000 clones, 80% to 90% seen once. The sample in question was blood, obtained before dendritic cell vaccination. The receptors derive from a human donor with glioblastoma.

The chain employs TRBV18 and TRBJ2-3, with TRBD2 identical over 8 bases. This CDR3 spans 17 amino acids. The junction had 9 bases not matched to a gene; V was cut back by 0 bases and J by 4 bases. Germline assignment: CDR1 KGHSH and CDR2 LQKENI. The CDR3 DNA is TGTGCCAGCTCACCACCGAGCGGGAGCATCAGTTCAGATACGCAGTATTTT. The encoded protein is CASSPPSGSISSDTQYF.

The V and J genes are TRBV19 and TRBJ1-1; 7 nucleotides agree with TRBD1. Germline trimming cut 8 bases from V and 1 base from J; bases unmatched to any gene: 7. This CDR3 contains 14 residues. Germline CDR1 LNHDA, CDR2 SQIVND (reference sequence). CDR3 coding DNA: TGTGCCAGTGGCCACAGGGGCACGAACACTGAAGCTTTCTTT. This sequence encodes CASGHRGTNTEAFF.

The CDR3 sequence is CASSRGPSTDTQYF. As DNA, the CDR3 is TGTGCCAGTAGCAGGGGGCCCAGCACAGATACGCAGTATTTT. This chain uses TRBV19 with TRBJ2-3; 8 nucleotides line up with TRBD1. With 6 bases clipped from V and 0 bases from J, the junction kept 2 bases outside the gene matches. This CDR3 contains 14 residues. Germline lookup yields CDR1 LNHDA and CDR2 SQIVND (reference sequence).

The rearrangement uses TRBV7-9 and TRBJ1-2; D remains ambiguous. The CDR3 consists of 14 residues. V lost 5 bases to trimming and J lost 2 bases, with 12 bases between them. Per the germline V gene, CDR1 is SEHNR and CDR2 is FQNEAQ (reference sequence). CDR3: CASSPKAGNYGYTF. The DNA of the CDR3 is TGTGCCAGCAGCCCAAAGGCGGGAAACTATGGCTACACCTTC.

This chain uses TRBV5-4 with TRBJ1-1, with D hard to call. The V and J ends lost 3 bases and 4 bases respectively, with 13 bases between them. Per germline, CDR1 SGHNT and CDR2 YYREEE (reference sequence). The length of the CDR3 is 14 residues. CDR3: CASSSLGGVTEAFF. The CDR3 region has the DNA TGTGCCAGCAGCTCCCTTGGCGGTGTCACTGAAGCTTTCTTT.

The V call is TRBV2, the J call TRBJ1-2; 9 bases are shared with TRBD1. Germline CDR1 reads SNHLY; CDR2 reads FYNNEI. Trimming took 6 bases from V and 3 from J; bases not matched to a gene: 5. This CDR3 has 14 residues. DNA of the CDR3: TGTGCCAGCAGACCGGGACAGGGCCACTATGGCTACACCTTC. Its translation: CASRPGQGHYGYTF. The full variable domain, completed using reference TRBV2 and TRBJ1-2, is EPEVTQTPSHQVTQMGQEVILRCVPISNHLYFYWYRQILGQKVEFLVSFYNNEISEKSEIFDDQFSVERPDGSNFTLKIRSTKLEDSAMYFCASRPGQGHYGYTFGSGTRLTVV.

V is TRBV5-4 and J is TRBJ2-2; 8 nucleotides match TRBD2. The V gene's germline CDR1 is SGHNT and CDR2 YYREEE (reference sequence). The V and J ends lost 4 bases and 5 bases, in that order; junction bases with no gene match: 13. The CDR3 length is 17 residues. In nucleotides, the CDR3 is TGTGCCAGCAGCCCGCGGGGGGCAGGGATCAAAACCGGGGAGCTGTTTTTT. Amino acids: CASSPRGAGIKTGELFF.

The J gene is TRBJ1-6, the V gene TRBV9; TRBD1 agrees at 9 bases. Trimming took 0 bases from V and 6 from J; bases not matched to a gene: 1. This CDR3 has 15 amino acids. Looked up from germline, CDR1 is SGDLS and CDR2 is YYNGEE. The CDR3 loop is CASSVGTGVNSPLHF. For the CDR3, the DNA is TGTGCCAGCAGCGTAGGGACAGGGGTTAATTCACCCCTCCACTTT.

The chain couples TRBV27 to TRBJ2-1; D unclear. This CDR3 comprises 13 residues. CDR1 is MNHEY and CDR2 is SMNVEV in the germline V gene (reference sequence). Trimming shortened V by 8 bases and J by 8 bases, and 16 bases separated the two germline ends. The CDR3 spells CASRPRSVYEQFF. Here the CDR3 DNA reads TGTGCCAGCCGCCCGCGATCGGTCTATGAGCAGTTCTTC.

This sequence joins TRBV27 and TRBJ2-2; TRBD1 agrees at 10 bases. Losses at the gene ends were 5 bases for V and 3 bases for J; bases not matched to a gene: 6. This CDR3 has 16 residues. CDR1 MNHEY and CDR2 SMNVEV come from the germline V gene (reference sequence). The CDR3 coding sequence is TGTGCCAGCAGTCCCTTCGGGACAGGGGACACCGGGGAGCTGTTTTTT. Translating gives CASSPFGTGDTGELFF.

With respect to this clone: At one of its ends the junction is not consistent with the germline gene, which may arise from a read error. The chain uses TRBV7-7 and TRBJ2-5, with 8 bases identical to TRBD1. The CDR3 spans 15 residues. The germline V gene has CDR1 SSHAT and CDR2 FNYEAQ (reference sequence). CDR3 nucleotides: TGTGCTAGCAGCCCATCCGGGACAGGCCAAGAGACCCAGTACTTC. Residues: CASSPSGTGQETQYF.

This clone turned up a few times. The chain has TRBV27 and TRBJ2-1; the match to TRBD2 covers 10 bases. The CDR3 length is 17 residues. V was clipped by 4 bases and J by 0 bases; unmatched bases: 6. Germline CDR1 MNHEY, CDR2 SMNVEV (reference sequence). The CDR3 DNA reads TGTGCCAGCAGTTCAATTACTAGCGGGGTCTCCTACAATGAGCAGTTCTTC. Protein sequence: CASSSITSGVSYNEQFF.

V usage is TRBV6-1 and J usage is TRBJ1-1, with 9 bases identical to TRBD1. This CDR3 spans 15 amino acids. The trim removed 6 bases at V and 3 bases at J, leaving 8 bases unmatched. Germline V gives CDR1 MNHNS, CDR2 SASEGT. The CDR3 region has the DNA TGTGCCAGCAGGATACGGGACAGGGAGTACACTGAAGCTTTCTTT. Its translation is CASRIRDREYTEAFF.

This chain connects TRBV2 to TRBJ1-3; TRBD1 matches 10 bases. The CDR3 consists of 15 residues. The germline CDR1 and CDR2 sequences are SNHLY and FYNNEI. Trimming took 4 bases from V and 8 from J; bases not matched to a gene: 8. In nucleotides, the CDR3 is TGTGCCAGCAGTGTCCGGGACAGGGGACGGGACACCATATATTTT. This sequence encodes CASSVRDRGRDTIYF.

The genes are TRBV6-4 and TRBJ2-1; TRBD1 matches at 7 bases. V shed 1 base and J 1 base; nucleotides not matched to a gene: 4. The germline gives CDR1 MRHNA, CDR2 SNTAGT. This CDR3 has 16 residues. CDR3 residues: CASSDYAGGSYNEQFF. For the CDR3, the DNA is TGTGCCAGCAGTGACTACGCAGGGGGTTCCTACAATGAGCAGTTCTTC.

This sequence joins TRBV30 and TRBJ2-1; 11 nucleotides match TRBD2. The germline V gene encodes CDR1 GTSNPN and CDR2 SVGIG (reference sequence). V shed 3 bases and J 6 bases; nucleotides not matched to a gene: 1. The CDR3 is 13 amino acids. The CDR3 bases are TGTGCCTGGAGACTAGCGGGGGCCAATGAGCAGTTCTTC. This encodes CAWRLAGANEQFF.

The J gene is TRBJ1-6, the V gene TRBV6-5; the match to TRBD1 covers 8 bases. V lost 6 bases and J lost 9; bases outside the gene matches: 10. This CDR3 spans 15 amino acids. Germline CDR1 is MNHEY and CDR2 is SVGAGI. The CDR3, as DNA: TGTGCCAGCAGCCACAGGGGGGGAGGGGGTTCACCCCTCCACTTT. It specifies CASSHRGGGGSPLHF.

The rearrangement joins TRBV7-3 to TRBJ2-7, with D possibly being TRBD2 (5 bases). Germline CDR1 and CDR2: SGHTA and FQGTGA. The CDR3 sequence is 13 residues long. The V end was cut by 1 base, the J end by 7 bases, with 11 bases between. The CDR3 reads CASSLNTRAEQYF. CDR3 nucleotide sequence: TGTGCCAGCAGCTTAAATACGCGGGCGGAGCAGTACTTC.

This chain uses TRBV5-4 with TRBJ2-1, with 8 bases lining up with TRBD2. With V trimmed by 4 bases and J by 4 bases, 13 bases remained unmatched. Germline assignment: CDR1 SGHNT and CDR2 YYREEE (reference sequence). CDR3 length: 17 amino acids. For the CDR3, the DNA is TGTGCCAGCAGCCCCGGGGGTGGCGGGGGGTCGTACAATGAGCAGTTCTTC. The encoded protein is CASSPGGGGGSYNEQFF.

J is TRBJ1-2 and V is TRBV7-9, with D perhaps matching TRBD1 (5 bases). Between the trimmed V and J ends, which lost 2 bases and 8 bases, there was a span of 21 bases. The CDR3 covers 16 residues. The V gene's germline CDR1 is SEHNR and CDR2 FQNEAQ (reference sequence). The CDR3 DNA follows: TGTGCCAGCAGCTTATTGGGGAGGGGCGTTATGGAAGGCTACACCTTC. Translation gives CASSLLGRGVMEGYTF.

With regard to this clone: A junction boundary mismatches the germline segment, possibly from a read error. V and J are TRBV19 and TRBJ1-4; 9 nucleotides align to TRBD1. The germline CDR1 and CDR2 sequences are LNHDA and SQIVND (reference sequence). The length of the CDR3 is 14 residues. CDR3 sequence: CASSTGGTTEKLFF. CDR3 coding DNA: TGTGCCAGCTCGACAGGGGGGACTACTGAAAAACTGTTTTTT.